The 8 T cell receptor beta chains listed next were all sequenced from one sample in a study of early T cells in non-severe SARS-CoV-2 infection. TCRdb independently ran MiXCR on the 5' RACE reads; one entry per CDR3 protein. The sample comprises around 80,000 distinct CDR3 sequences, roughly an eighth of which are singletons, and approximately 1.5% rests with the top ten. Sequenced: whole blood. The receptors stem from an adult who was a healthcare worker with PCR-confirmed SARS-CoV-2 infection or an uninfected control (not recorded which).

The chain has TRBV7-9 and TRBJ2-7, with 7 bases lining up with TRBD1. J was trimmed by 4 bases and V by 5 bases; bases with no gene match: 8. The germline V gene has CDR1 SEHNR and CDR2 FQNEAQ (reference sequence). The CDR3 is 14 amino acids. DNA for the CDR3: TGTGCCAGCAGCGATAACCGGGACAGTTACGAGCAGTACTTC. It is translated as CASSDNRDSYEQYF.

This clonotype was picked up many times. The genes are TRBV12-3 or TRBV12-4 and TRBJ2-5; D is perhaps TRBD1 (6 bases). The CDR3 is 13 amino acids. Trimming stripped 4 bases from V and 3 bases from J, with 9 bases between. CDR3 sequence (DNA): TGTGCCAGCAGTTCCGGACAGAAAGAGACCCAGTACTTC. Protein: CASSSGQKETQYF.

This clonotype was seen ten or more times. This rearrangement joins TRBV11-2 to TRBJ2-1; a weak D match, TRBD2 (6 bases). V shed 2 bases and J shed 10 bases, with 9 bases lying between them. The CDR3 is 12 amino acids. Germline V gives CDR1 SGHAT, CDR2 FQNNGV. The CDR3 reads CASSLIAEEQFF. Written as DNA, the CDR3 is TGTGCCAGCAGCTTAATAGCGGAGGAGCAGTTCTTC. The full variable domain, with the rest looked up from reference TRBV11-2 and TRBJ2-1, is EAGVAQSPRYKIIEKRQSVAFWCNPISGHATLYWYQQILGQGPKLLIQFQNNGVVDDSQLPKDRFSAERLKGVDSTLKIQPAKLEDSAVYLCASSLIAEEQFFGPGTRLTVL.

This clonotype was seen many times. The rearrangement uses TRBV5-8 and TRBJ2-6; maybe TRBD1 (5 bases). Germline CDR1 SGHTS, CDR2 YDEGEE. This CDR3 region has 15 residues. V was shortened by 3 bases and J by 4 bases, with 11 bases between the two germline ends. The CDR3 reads CASSSGFLGANVLTF. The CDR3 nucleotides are TGTGCCAGCAGCTCAGGGTTCTTGGGGGCCAACGTCCTGACTTTC.

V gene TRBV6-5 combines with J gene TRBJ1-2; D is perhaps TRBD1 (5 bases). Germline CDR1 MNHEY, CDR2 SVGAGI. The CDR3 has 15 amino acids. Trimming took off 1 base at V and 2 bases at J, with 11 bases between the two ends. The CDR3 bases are TGTGCCAGCAGTTACTTCCCGGGGCGAAACTATGGCTACACCTTC. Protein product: CASSYFPGRNYGYTF.

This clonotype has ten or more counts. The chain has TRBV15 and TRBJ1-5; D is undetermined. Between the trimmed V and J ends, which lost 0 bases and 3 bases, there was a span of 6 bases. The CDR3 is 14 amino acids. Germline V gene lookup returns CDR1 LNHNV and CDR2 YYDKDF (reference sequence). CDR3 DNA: TGTGCCACCAGCAGAGATTGGGCCAATCAGCCCCAGCATTTT. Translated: CATSRDWANQPQHF.

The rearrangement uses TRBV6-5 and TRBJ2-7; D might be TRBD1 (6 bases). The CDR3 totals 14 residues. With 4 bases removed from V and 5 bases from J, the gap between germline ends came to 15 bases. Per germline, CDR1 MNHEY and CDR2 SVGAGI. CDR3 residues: CASSSGYTGHEQYF. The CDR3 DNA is TGTGCCAGCAGTTCAGGGTATACAGGGCACGAGCAGTACTTC.

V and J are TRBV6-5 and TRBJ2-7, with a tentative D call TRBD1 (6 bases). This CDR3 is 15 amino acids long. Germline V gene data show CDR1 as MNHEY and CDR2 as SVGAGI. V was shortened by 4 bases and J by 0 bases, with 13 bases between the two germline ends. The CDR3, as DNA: TGTGCCAGCAGTTCCGGACAGACGCACTCCTACGAGCAGTACTTC. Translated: CASSSGQTHSYEQYF.